This T cell receptor beta chain was captured in a study of cytomegalovirus exposure and HLA in healthy donors. CDR3 length: 13 residues. Looked up from germline, CDR1 is SEHNR and CDR2 is FQNEAQ (reference sequence). The PCR made use of 60 Vbeta and 13 Jbeta primers. Assay used: immunoSEQ multiplex PCR; TCRdb lists only in-frame clones, some missing. Here the sample spans about 200,000 clones, roughly 80% being singletons. On this clone: The junction and the germline gene differ at one end; a read error may be behind it.

The sequenced material came from PBMCs. The sequence derives from a male donor in good health and CMV-seropositive. The rearrangement joins TRBV7-9 to TRBJ2-7; D remains ambiguous. CDR3 nucleotide sequence: TGTTCCAGCAGCTTAGGCCTAAGCTACGAGCAGTACTTC. It translates to CSSSLGLSYEQYF.